Listed here are 23 T cell receptor beta chains from one sample, sequenced in a study of T-cell memory formation after mild COVID-19. Via MiXCR, TCRdb re-called the 5' RACE reads, giving one row per CDR3 protein. The sample lists 300,000 to 400,000 distinct CDR3 sequences, 28% occurring once. Material: PBMCs or a T cell subset sorted from them (not recorded which). These receptors were obtained from an adult woman who had mild COVID-19 (a few samples of this study predate the infection). Cell type and time point are not known.

This clonotype was counted ten times or more. V is TRBV7-8 and J is TRBJ2-7; 9 bases map to TRBD2. V was pared by 4 bases and J by 2 bases, with 12 bases of the junction left unmatched. Germline CDR1 reads SGHVS; CDR2 reads FQNEAQ. This CDR3 has 17 amino acids. The CDR3 loop reads CASSSTAGTSRPYEQYF. The CDR3 DNA reads TGTGCCAGCAGCTCGACCGCCGGGACTAGCAGACCCTACGAGCAGTACTTC. The full variable domain, completed using reference TRBV7-8 and TRBJ2-7, is GAGVSQSPRYKVAKRGQDVALRCDPISGHVSLFWYQQALGQGPEFLTYFQNEAQLDKSGLPSDRFFAERPEGSVSTLKIQRTQQEDSAVYLCASSSTAGTSRPYEQYFGPGTRLTVT.

This clonotype was observed a handful of times. The CDR3 sequence: CASSQVQQGPPITGELFF. The DNA of the CDR3 is TGTGCCAGCAGCCAAGTTCAACAGGGGCCACCAATCACCGGGGAGCTGTTTTTT. This chain connects TRBV4-2 to TRBJ2-2; TRBD1 aligns across 7 bases. Trimming removed 1 base from V and 4 bases from J; junction bases left unmatched: 12. The germline CDR1 and CDR2 sequences are LGHNA and YNFKEQ. This CDR3 comprises 18 residues.

As DNA, the CDR3 is TGTGCCAGCAGCCGGGCCCCTGTGGTGAACGGGGAGCTGTTTTTT. Protein: CASSRAPVVNGELFF. The chain employs TRBV5-4 and TRBJ2-2, with unresolved D. V was clipped by 4 bases and J by 7 bases, with 17 bases between them. This CDR3 is built from 15 residues. The V gene's germline CDR1 is SGHNT and CDR2 YYREEE (reference sequence).

This chain links TRBV5-1 with TRBJ1-4, with D unresolved. Trimming left V 4 bases short and J 0 bases short, with 7 bases between. Per the germline V gene, CDR1 is SGHRS and CDR2 is YFSETQ. This CDR3 has 14 residues. The CDR3: CASSGTTTNEKLFF. The CDR3 coding sequence is TGCGCCAGCAGCGGTACCACAACTAATGAAAAACTGTTTTTT.

In this sample, this clonotype turned up once. This chain links TRBV6-4 with TRBJ2-7; no reliable D call. Germline CDR1 MRHNA, CDR2 SNTAGT. V lost 0 bases and J 2 bases, leaving 17 bases between the germline ends. This CDR3 has 17 residues. In nucleotides, the CDR3 is TGTGCCAGCAGTGACTCGGGAAGGCATTACGACGCCTACGAGCAGTACTTC. It codes for CASSDSGRHYDAYEQYF.

The gene calls are TRBV10-3 and TRBJ1-1, with D unresolved. V was cut by 0 bases and J by 1 base, with 15 bases left in between. The CDR3 is 17 amino acids. CDR1 and CDR2 from the germline V gene are ENHRY and SYGVKD. CDR3 in amino acids: CAISESKGGVQNTEAFF. The CDR3 DNA reads as TGTGCCATCAGTGAGTCGAAGGGTGGGGTCCAGAACACTGAAGCTTTCTTT.

This clonotype showed up just a few times. The gene calls are TRBV20-1 and TRBJ2-7; tentatively, D is TRBD1 (5 bases). V lost 0 bases, J lost 3 bases, and 9 bases lay in between. The CDR3 runs to 13 residues. CDR1 and CDR2 from the germline V gene are DFQATT and SNEGSKA (reference sequence). The CDR3 is CSARDLDSYEQYF. CDR3 nucleotide sequence: TGCAGTGCTAGAGATCTCGACAGCTACGAGCAGTACTTC.

Notes on this clonotype: A read error may account for a junction end that differs from germline. The chain employs TRBV6-2 or TRBV6-3 and TRBJ2-7, with unresolved D. This CDR3 is 14 amino acids long. Germline loops: CDR1 MNHEY, CDR2 SVGEGT. Written as DNA, the CDR3 is TGTGCCAGAAGTTACGGCTCGTCAGCCTACGGGCAGTACTTC. As protein: CARSYGSSAYGQYF.

J is TRBJ1-1 and V is TRBV4-1; possibly TRBD1 for D (6 bases). Germline V lookup: CDR1 MGHRA, CDR2 YSYEKL. Trimming took off 2 bases at V and 1 base at J, with 11 bases between the two ends. The CDR3 contains 15 residues. The chain's CDR3 is CASSQRVQGNTEAFF. The CDR3 nucleotides are TGCGCCAGCAGCCAACGGGTACAGGGGAACACTGAAGCTTTCTTT.

The rearrangement joins TRBV2 to TRBJ2-1, with a weak D call TRBD1 (6 bases). This CDR3 comprises 14 residues. Germline V gene data show CDR1 as SNHLY and CDR2 as FYNNEI. Trimming shortened V by 6 bases and J by 7 bases, and 16 bases separated the two germline ends. CDR3 loop: CASRDRDMQNEQFF. In DNA, the CDR3 is TGTGCCAGCAGAGACCGGGACATGCAAAATGAGCAGTTCTTC.

A single count supports this clonotype. This chain joins TRBV2 and TRBJ2-7; TRBD1 agrees at 7 bases. Unmatched junction bases numbered 4, after V lost 7 bases and J lost 4 bases. Germline CDR1 SNHLY, CDR2 FYNNEI. The CDR3 is 12 amino acids. In DNA, the CDR3 is TGTGCCAGCACCCAGACAGGGTACGAGCAGTACTTC. Amino acid sequence: CASTQTGYEQYF.

V usage is TRBV7-9 and J usage is TRBJ2-3; 10 bases match TRBD2. Germline-derived CDR1 and CDR2 are SEHNR and FQNEAQ (reference sequence). Germline trimming cut 1 base from V and 6 bases from J; bases unmatched to any gene: 4. The CDR3 runs to 15 residues. The CDR3 sequence: CASSLGGLAWDTQYF. In DNA, the CDR3 is TGTGCCAGCAGCTTAGGGGGACTAGCGTGGGATACGCAGTATTTT.

This clonotype was detected a few times. The V gene is TRBV29-1, the J gene TRBJ2-3, with TRBD2 matching 11 bases. The germline gives CDR1 SQVTM, CDR2 ANQGSEA. This CDR3 contains 15 residues. Losses at the gene ends were 6 bases for V and 3 bases for J; bases not matched to a gene: 8. CDR3: CSVLTSGSETDTQYF. DNA for the CDR3: TGCAGCGTCCTTACTAGCGGGAGTGAGACAGATACGCAGTATTTT.

This sequence joins TRBV4-1 and TRBJ2-1; D ambiguous. The CDR3 contains 14 residues. V dropped 0 bases and J dropped 8 bases, with 11 bases sitting between them. Germline CDR1 reads MGHRA; CDR2 reads YSYEKL. CDR3 loop: CASSQEDLGDEQFF. The CDR3 DNA sequence: TGCGCCAGCAGCCAAGAGGACCTAGGTGATGAGCAGTTCTTC.

The chain employs TRBV5-5 and TRBJ2-7, with unresolved D. Per germline, CDR1 SGHKS and CDR2 YYEKEE (reference sequence). V lost 5 bases to trimming and J lost 2 bases, with 14 bases between them. The CDR3 contains 14 residues. CDR3 in DNA: TGTGCCAGCAGGAGCGAGGCTCACACCTACGAGCAGTACTTC. Its protein is CASRSEAHTYEQYF.

The V and J genes are TRBV6-5 and TRBJ2-1, with a possible D match to TRBD2 (5 bases). The V gene's germline CDR1 is MNHEY and CDR2 SVGAGI. V lost 6 bases and J 2 bases, leaving 11 bases between the germline ends. This CDR3 is 14 amino acids long. The CDR3 spells CASREASAYNEQFF. The DNA of the CDR3 is TGTGCCAGCAGGGAGGCATCAGCCTACAATGAGCAGTTCTTC.

The rearrangement joins TRBV3-1 to TRBJ2-7, with no clear D. Germline CDR1 LGHDT, CDR2 YNNKEL (reference sequence). V lost 6 bases to trimming and J lost 0 bases, with 12 bases between them. The CDR3 contains 14 residues. CDR3 in DNA: TGTGCCAGCAGGGCTCGGGCATACTCCTACGAGCAGTACTTC. Protein: CASRARAYSYEQYF.

V usage is TRBV5-1 and J usage is TRBJ2-7; D possibly corresponds to TRBD2 (5 bases). The CDR3 sequence is 16 residues long. CDR1 and CDR2 (germline): SGHRS, YFSETQ. The V gene lost 4 bases and the J gene lost 5 bases, with 22 bases spanning the gap. The CDR3 DNA is TGCGCCAGCAGCCAAGGGCGGGCGGACCGGATCGACGAGCAGTACTTC. Translating it yields CASSQGRADRIDEQYF.

The chain carries TRBV6-1 and TRBJ1-5; 7 nucleotides match TRBD1. Trimming removed 4 bases from V and 9 bases from J; junction bases left unmatched: 15. CDR1 MNHNS and CDR2 SASEGT come from the germline V gene. This CDR3 has 16 amino acids. The CDR3: CASSVHRGPLPRPQHF. DNA of the CDR3: TGTGCCAGCAGTGTCCACAGGGGCCCCCTTCCACGGCCCCAGCATTTT.

The chain is built from TRBV2 and TRBJ2-2; maybe TRBD2 (7 bases). Germline CDR1 reads SNHLY; CDR2 reads FYNNEI. The CDR3 totals 12 residues. The V gene lost 10 bases and the J gene lost 6 bases, with 12 bases spanning the gap. The CDR3, as DNA: TGTGCCACTAACGGGGGGCCCGGGGAGCTGTTTTTT. The encoded protein is CATNGGPGELFF.

This clonotype occurred a few times. V gene TRBV6-2 or TRBV6-3 combines with J gene TRBJ2-7, with 7 nucleotides matching TRBD1. The germline CDR1 and CDR2 sequences are MNHEY and SVGEGT. Unmatched junction bases numbered 17, after V lost 4 bases and J lost 5 bases. The CDR3 sequence is 17 residues long. CDR3 in DNA: TGTGCCAGCAGTTCTGTTTTCCTGACAGGGAGCAGGAACGAGCAGTACTTC. As protein: CASSSVFLTGSRNEQYF.

This clonotype has only a few counts. The chain couples TRBV7-9 to TRBJ2-7, with 8 bases identical to TRBD1. The V segment lost 4 bases and the J segment 5 bases; nucleotides outside the gene matches: 7. The V gene's germline CDR1 is SEHNR and CDR2 FQNEAQ (reference sequence). The CDR3 has 14 amino acids. CDR3 sequence reads: CASSSATGVDEQYF. The CDR3 coding sequence is TGTGCCAGCAGCTCGGCGACAGGGGTCGACGAGCAGTACTTC.

A few counts support this clonotype. This chain links TRBV12-3 or TRBV12-4 with TRBJ2-5, with D possibly called TRBD1 or TRBD2 (6 bases each). This CDR3 region has 15 residues. V was cut by 2 bases and J by 5 bases, with 15 bases left in between. The CDR3 loop reads CASSLFGGAGETQYF. The CDR3 nucleotides are TGTGCCAGCAGTTTATTCGGGGGCGCTGGGGAGACCCAGTACTTC.